The sequence of this TCR beta chain was determined in a study of OX40 agonist ivuxolimab in advanced cancers. Findings and limits, study-wide: Antigen specificity was not determined for the expanded peripheral T cells. Clonal expansion by week 6 occurred in CD4+ and CD8+ blood T cells (at 0.1 to 3.0 mg/kg). Partial responders at 0.1-3.0 mg/kg showed near-lowest clonal expansion.

Sequenced by immunoSEQ multiplex PCR; TCRdb stores in-frame clones only, minus some. Of about 96,000 clones in the sample, 90% are singletons; the top ten hold roughly 1.6%. About this clone itself: The target antigen is unknown.

V lost 1 base and J lost 7; bases outside the gene matches: 8. This CDR3 contains 17 residues. From germline, CDR1 is SGHTA and CDR2 FQGTGA. The chain couples TRBV7-3 to TRBJ2-1, with 12 positions matching TRBD2. The sequence derives from an adult with an advanced solid tumor such as melanoma, head and neck, liver or kidney cancer. This material consisted of CD4+ or CD8+ T cells sorted from blood, taken in a trial of the OX40 agonist ivuxolimab. The CDR3 spells CASSLNPTSGSANEQFF. The CDR3 bases are TGTGCCAGCAGCTTAAACCCGACTAGCGGGAGCGCAAATGAGCAGTTCTTC.